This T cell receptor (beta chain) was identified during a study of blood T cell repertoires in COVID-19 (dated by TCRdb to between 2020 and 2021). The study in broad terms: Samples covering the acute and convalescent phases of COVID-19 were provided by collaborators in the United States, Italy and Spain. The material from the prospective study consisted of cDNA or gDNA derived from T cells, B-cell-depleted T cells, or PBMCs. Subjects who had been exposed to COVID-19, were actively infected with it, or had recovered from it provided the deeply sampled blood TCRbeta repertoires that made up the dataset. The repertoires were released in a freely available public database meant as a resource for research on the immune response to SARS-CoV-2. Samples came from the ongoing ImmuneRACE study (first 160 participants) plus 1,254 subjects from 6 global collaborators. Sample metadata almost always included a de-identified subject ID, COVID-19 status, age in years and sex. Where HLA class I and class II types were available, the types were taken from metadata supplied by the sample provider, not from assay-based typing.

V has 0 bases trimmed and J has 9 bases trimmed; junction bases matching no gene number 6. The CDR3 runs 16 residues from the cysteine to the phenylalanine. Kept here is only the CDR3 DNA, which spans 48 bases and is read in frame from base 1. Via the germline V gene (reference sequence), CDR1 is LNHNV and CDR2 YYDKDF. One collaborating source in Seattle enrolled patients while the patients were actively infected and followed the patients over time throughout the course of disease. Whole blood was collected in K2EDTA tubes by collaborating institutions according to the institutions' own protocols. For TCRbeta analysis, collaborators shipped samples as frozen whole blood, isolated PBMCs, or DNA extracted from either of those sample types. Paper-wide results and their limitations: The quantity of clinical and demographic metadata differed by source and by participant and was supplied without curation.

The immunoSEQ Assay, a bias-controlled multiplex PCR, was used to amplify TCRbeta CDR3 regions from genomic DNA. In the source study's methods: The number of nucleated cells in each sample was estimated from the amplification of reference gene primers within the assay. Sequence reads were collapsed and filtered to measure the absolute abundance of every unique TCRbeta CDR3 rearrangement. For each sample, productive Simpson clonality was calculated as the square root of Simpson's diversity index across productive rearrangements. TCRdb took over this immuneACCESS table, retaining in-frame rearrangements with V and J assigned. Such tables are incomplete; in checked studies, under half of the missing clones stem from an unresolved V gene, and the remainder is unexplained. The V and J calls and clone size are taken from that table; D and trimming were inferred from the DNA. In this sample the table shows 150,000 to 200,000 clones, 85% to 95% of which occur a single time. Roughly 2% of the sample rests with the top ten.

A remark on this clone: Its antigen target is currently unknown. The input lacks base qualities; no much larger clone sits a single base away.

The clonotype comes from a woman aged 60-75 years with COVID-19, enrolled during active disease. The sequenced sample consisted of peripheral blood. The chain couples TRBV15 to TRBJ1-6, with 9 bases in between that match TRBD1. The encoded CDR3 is CATSRDPGQGLSPLHF. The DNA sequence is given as TGTGCCACCAGCAGAGATCCGGGACAGGGTCTTTCACCCCTCCACTTT.